The 19 T cell receptor beta chains in this list originate from one sample, sequenced in a study of cytomegalovirus exposure and HLA in healthy donors. PCR amplification relied on 60 Vbeta primers (plus 13 Jbeta primers). The data were produced by immunoSEQ multiplex PCR, yet TCRdb's version contains in-frame clones alone and is incomplete. The data hold approximately 140,000 clones, with about 80% observed a single time. Sequenced sample: PBMCs. Receptors were obtained from a middle-aged woman in good health and CMV-seronegative.

The chain couples TRBV27 to TRBJ1-1; D perhaps matches TRBD1 (5 bases). With 0 bases removed from V and 4 bases from J, the gap between germline ends came to 12 bases. CDR3 length: 15 amino acids. Germline V gives CDR1 MNHEY, CDR2 SMNVEV (reference sequence). The CDR3 nucleotides read TGTGCCAGCAGTTTATCGCAGGGTGTTGGCACTGAAGCTTTCTTT. It specifies CASSLSQGVGTEAFF.

Concerning this clone: Other DNA sequences in this sample translate to the same CDR3. This chain uses TRBV4-3 with TRBJ2-2, with TRBD2 matching 15 bases. V lost 1 base to trimming and J lost 7 bases; unmatched junction nucleotides: 4. The CDR3 consists of 17 residues. Per germline, CDR1 LGHNA and CDR2 YSLEER. The CDR3 DNA follows: TGCGCCAGCAGCCAAGGGACTAGCGGGGGGGCGGGCGGGGAGCTGTTTTTT. Translating it yields CASSQGTSGGAGGELFF.

This clone was seen once. The chain carries TRBV27 and TRBJ1-1; the D gene is possibly TRBD1 (6 bases). Germline lookup yields CDR1 MNHEY and CDR2 SMNVEV (reference sequence). V lost 0 bases to trimming and J lost 5 bases, with 13 bases between them. This CDR3 comprises 15 residues. The CDR3 here is CASSLSIGGETEAFF. CDR3 bases: TGTGCCAGCAGTTTATCGATAGGGGGAGAGACTGAAGCTTTCTTT.

V and J are TRBV2 and TRBJ1-2; no reliable D call. This CDR3 has 14 residues. Deletions cut 8 bases from V and 0 bases from J, with 13 bases between. Germline assignment: CDR1 SNHLY and CDR2 FYNNEI. The CDR3 DNA reads as TGTGCCAGCGAAGGACCGGGAACTAACTATGGCTACACCTTC. This translates into CASEGPGTNYGYTF.

The genes are TRBV7-3 and TRBJ2-3; 7 nucleotides line up with TRBD1. This CDR3 comprises 15 residues. The J segment lost 2 bases and the V segment lost 3 bases, leaving 5 bases of the junction unmatched. The germline gives CDR1 SGHTA, CDR2 FQGTGA. CDR3 amino acids: CASSLRQGPTDTQYF. In DNA form, the CDR3 reads TGTGCCAGCAGCTTGCGACAGGGCCCCACAGATACGCAGTATTTT.

Here the CDR3 reads CASSPRGLTYEQYF. In DNA, the CDR3 is TGCGCCAGCAGTCCAAGGGGACTGACCTACGAGCAGTACTTC. The chain carries TRBV4-1 and TRBJ2-7; a weak D match, TRBD2 (6 bases). CDR3 size: 14 residues. Germline CDR1 and CDR2: MGHRA and YSYEKL. V lost 6 bases and J 2 bases, leaving 14 bases between the germline ends.

This chain joins TRBV4-3 and TRBJ1-4, with D unresolved. This CDR3 is built from 16 residues. V lost 0 bases and J 0 bases, leaving 8 bases between the germline ends. CDR1 and CDR2 (germline): LGHNA, YSLEER. The CDR3 here is CASSQESTATNEKLFF. In DNA form, the CDR3 reads TGCGCCAGCAGCCAAGAATCCACAGCAACTAATGAAAAACTGTTTTTT.

V usage is TRBV2 and J usage is TRBJ1-5, with 8 positions matching TRBD1. Trimming cost V 7 bases and J 1 base; bases outside gene matches: 9. This CDR3 has 16 residues. From germline, CDR1 is SNHLY and CDR2 FYNNEI. The chain's CDR3 is CASTRNRGMSNQPQHF. CDR3 sequence (DNA): TGTGCCAGCACCAGAAACAGGGGGATGAGCAATCAGCCCCAGCATTTT.

The table lists this clone with a count of one. The CDR3 nucleotides read TGTGCCAGCAGGCGGGACAGGAACACAGATACGCAGTATTTT. Encoded protein: CASRRDRNTDTQYF. The chain is built from TRBV6-6 and TRBJ2-3; 8 bases agree with TRBD1. The CDR3 loop spans 14 amino acids. The germline V gene encodes CDR1 MNHNY and CDR2 SVGAGI (reference sequence). V trimming: 6 bases; J trimming: 2 bases; junction bases outside the gene matches: 4.

The chain employs TRBV5-6 and TRBJ2-7; 9 nucleotides agree with TRBD2. The CDR3 length is 15 residues. The V gene's germline CDR1 is SGHDT and CDR2 YYEEEE. V gave up 4 bases and J gave up 4 bases; unmatched junction bases: 9. The DNA of the CDR3 is TGTGCCAGCAGCCCCCTGGCGGGAGGGCCTTACGAGCAGTACTTC. Amino acids: CASSPLAGGPYEQYF.

This clone was detected only a few times. V gene TRBV4-3 combines with J gene TRBJ2-2; 9 positions agree with TRBD1. CDR1 and CDR2 from the germline V gene are LGHNA and YSLEER. This CDR3 spans 14 amino acids. V was clipped by 5 bases and J by 5 bases; unmatched bases: 3. CDR3 sequence: CASSGQGRTGELFF. The CDR3 DNA follows: TGCGCCAGCAGCGGACAGGGGCGGACCGGGGAGCTGTTTTTT.

The CDR3 DNA is TGTGCCAGCAGTGAAGCTGAGAGCTACGAGCAGTACTTC. As protein: CASSEAESYEQYF. This chain uses TRBV6-1 with TRBJ2-7; no reliable D call. CDR1 is MNHNS and CDR2 is SASEGT in the germline V gene. The CDR3 consists of 13 residues. V shed 0 bases and J shed 3 bases, with 6 bases lying between them.

This clone was seen a few times. The V and J genes are TRBV6-4 and TRBJ2-3; TRBD2 matches 11 bases. Germline-derived CDR1 and CDR2 are MRHNA and SNTAGT. V was clipped by 6 bases and J by 1 base; unmatched bases: 0. The CDR3 contains 14 residues. CDR3 loop: CASRLAGGTDTQYF. The CDR3 DNA reads as TGTGCCAGCAGACTAGCGGGGGGCACAGATACGCAGTATTTT.

The chain uses TRBV18 and TRBJ2-2, with D maybe TRBD1 (6 bases). Germline V gene data show CDR1 as KGHSH and CDR2 as LQKENI. V lost 5 bases, J lost 3 bases, and 13 bases lay in between. CDR3 size: 15 residues. The CDR3 here is CASSVNYRDTGELFF. The CDR3 DNA reads as TGTGCCAGCTCAGTCAACTACAGGGACACCGGGGAGCTGTTTTTT.

This sequence joins TRBV5-6 and TRBJ1-2, with 9 bases aligning to TRBD1. The CDR3 has 13 residues. With 3 bases clipped from V and 8 bases from J, the junction kept 5 bases outside the gene matches. Germline V gene lookup returns CDR1 SGHDT and CDR2 YYEEEE. This CDR3 reads CASSSGTGSGYTF. The CDR3 DNA follows: TGTGCCAGCAGCTCGGGGACAGGGTCCGGCTACACCTTC.

J is TRBJ1-1 and V is TRBV4-1; possible D gene TRBD1, 5 bases. V was pared by 1 base and J by 5 bases, with 8 bases between. Germline CDR1 is MGHRA and CDR2 is YSYEKL. This CDR3 is built from 13 residues. The CDR3 region is CASSQVGGTEAFF. The CDR3 bases are TGCGCCAGCAGCCAAGTGGGGGGTACTGAAGCTTTCTTT.

This clone was seen a handful of times. The chain recombines TRBV4-2 with TRBJ2-3; D perhaps matches TRBD2 (6 bases). V was pared by 0 bases and J by 4 bases, with 14 bases between. Per germline, CDR1 LGHNA and CDR2 YNFKEQ. The CDR3 spans 16 residues. The DNA for the CDR3 is TGTGCCAGCAGCCAAGAACGCGGGACTGGAGCAGATACGCAGTATTTT. It codes for CASSQERGTGADTQYF.

V and J are TRBV27 and TRBJ2-1; TRBD2 matches at 8 bases. There are 12 residues in the CDR3. Germline loops: CDR1 MNHEY, CDR2 SMNVEV (reference sequence). After removal of 8 bases from V and 6 bases from J, the junction contained 3 bases not matched to a gene. The CDR3 coding sequence is TGTGCCAGCGGCCTAGCGGGCAATGAGCAGTTCTTC. Translating it yields CASGLAGNEQFF.

V gene TRBV7-3 combines with J gene TRBJ1-6, with D unclear. This CDR3 region has 13 residues. Trimming removed 0 bases from V and 10 bases from J, with 7 bases in between. The germline V gene has CDR1 SGHTA and CDR2 FQGTGA. CDR3 loop: CASSLTTGSPLHF. The CDR3 DNA reads as TGTGCCAGCAGCTTAACGACGGGGTCACCCCTCCACTTT.